Listed here are 5 T cell receptor beta chains from one sample, sequenced in a study of T cells after yellow fever vaccination. TCRdb re-analysed the 5' RACE reads in MiXCR, keeping a single row per CDR3 protein. Among more than 95,000 distinct CDR3 sequences listed, about 7.8% were seen once. Sample: CD4+ T cells sorted from PBMCs, taken 45 days after the first yellow fever vaccination. The receptors shown here come from a man aged 18 to 29 who received the YFV17D yellow fever vaccine.

There are many counts of this clonotype. The chain is built from TRBV19 and TRBJ1-6; tentative D call: TRBD1 (5 bases). The CDR3 is 13 residues long. Germline CDR1 reads LNHDA; CDR2 reads SQIVND (reference sequence). The germline V and J ends were trimmed by 3 bases and 9 bases, with 9 bases remaining between them. CDR3: CASSIPGGSPLHF. For the CDR3, the DNA is TGTGCCAGTAGTATCCCCGGGGGTTCACCCCTCCACTTT.

This clonotype came up many times. This sequence joins TRBV12-3 or TRBV12-4 and TRBJ2-1, with D possibly being TRBD1 (6 bases). The CDR3 consists of 13 residues. The V end lost 7 bases, the J end lost 9 bases, and 16 bases lay between the germline ends. The CDR3 region has the DNA TGTGCCAGCACCTACAGGGTTGGCGGTGAGCAGTTCTTC. It encodes CASTYRVGGEQFF.

Ten or more counts support this clonotype. The chain uses TRBV7-2 and TRBJ2-5; a possible D gene is TRBD2 (7 bases). V shed 5 bases and J shed 4 bases, with 23 bases lying between them. The CDR3 loop spans 17 amino acids. Looked up from germline, CDR1 is SGHTA and CDR2 is FQGNSA. CDR3 protein: CASSPLGGGNRGETQYF. The CDR3 nucleotides read TGTGCCAGCAGCCCCTTAGGGGGGGGCAATCGGGGAGAGACCCAGTACTTC.

Ten or more counts support this clonotype. This chain links TRBV5-1 with TRBJ2-2; 8 nucleotides match TRBD1. Germline V gene lookup returns CDR1 SGHRS and CDR2 YFSETQ. The junction had 4 bases not matched to a gene; V was cut back by 3 bases and J by 0 bases. This CDR3 contains 16 residues. DNA of the CDR3: TGCGCCAGCAGCTCGGCGGACAGGGCGAACACCGGGGAGCTGTTTTTT. It is translated as CASSSADRANTGELFF.

This clonotype was observed a handful of times. V is TRBV11-2 and J is TRBJ2-1; 8 bases line up with TRBD2. V was clipped by 3 bases and J by 9 bases; unmatched bases: 13. The CDR3 has 16 amino acids. Germline-derived CDR1 and CDR2 are SGHAT and FQNNGV. CDR3 sequence (DNA): TGTGCCAGCAGCTTCCAACCGGGACTAGTCTTGCCTGAGCAGTTCTTC. Amino acid sequence: CASSFQPGLVLPEQFF.